A selection of T cell receptor beta chains follows, all from one sample in a study of blood T cell repertoires in COVID-19. TCRdb's copy holds only in-frame clones and misses some; the assay was immunoSEQ multiplex PCR. This table has 95,000 to 100,000 clones, approximately 84% appearing once. Sequenced material: peripheral blood. These receptors originate from a woman aged 55-69 years with acute or convalescent COVID-19. Both conserved end residues are trimmed from each CDR3. Fields, in order: V gene, D gene, J gene, CDR3 protein. D genes are given only for firm matches.

TRBV30,-,TRBJ2-3,AWSRGGLDTQY
TRBV12-5,-,TRBJ2-7,ASGLWGAYEQY
TRBV7-3,-,TRBJ2-7,ASSLTAASSYEQY
TRBV9,TRBD1,TRBJ2-3,ASSAAGTGSTDTQY
TRBV6-5,TRBD1,TRBJ1-4,ASSYSRQGMEKLF
TRBV7-9,-,TRBJ1-2,ASSLAGLASLKSYGYT
TRBV4-2,-,TRBJ2-5,ASSLSGYNSRETQY
TRBV6-1,-,TRBJ1-1,ASSEFPDTEAF
TRBV18,TRBD2,TRBJ2-1,ASSPGTSGAFDEQF
TRBV6-2/TRBV6-3,TRBD2,TRBJ2-7,ASSYPLAGVGNEQY
TRBV6-5,-,TRBJ1-2,ASSSVPTNYGYT
TRBV7-9,-,TRBJ2-5,ASSLQDWGRQETQY
TRBV6-2/TRBV6-3,-,TRBJ1-5,ASSYYQQGNQPQH
TRBV5-5,TRBD1,TRBJ1-2,ASSDGTAQIYGYT
TRBV6-5,TRBD1,TRBJ2-5,ASSYSIGRGQETQY